These 20 T cell receptor beta chains came from one sample sequenced in a study of molecular identifiers for immune sequencing clone quantification. TCRdb passed the PCR reads through MiXCR, listing each CDR3 protein once. The table lists about 500,000 distinct CDR3 sequences, about 21% of them singletons, with around 0.84% in the top ten. Sequenced: naive CD8+ T cells from blood, with Jurkat cell RNA spiked in. Regarding subset: FACS-sorted CD8+CD4-CCR7+CD45RA+ naive T cells. Every receptor here comes from a human donor in good health. Some libraries in this study had Jurkat cell RNA spiked in.

There are many counts of this clonotype. The rearrangement uses TRBV18 and TRBJ2-1; 11 nucleotides match TRBD2. The CDR3 runs 16 residues. CDR1 and CDR2 (germline): KGHSH, LQKENI. J lost 3 bases, V lost 5 bases, and 6 bases had no gene match. The DNA of the CDR3 is TGTGCCAGCTCAGAAGTACTAGCGGGAGTCTACAATGAGCAGTTCTTC. Translation gives CASSEVLAGVYNEQFF.

This clonotype was seen more than once but under ten times. The chain is built from TRBV15 and TRBJ1-5, with D unresolved. This CDR3 has 13 residues. Germline-derived CDR1 and CDR2 are LNHNV and YYDKDF (reference sequence). V shed 5 bases and J shed 8 bases, with 13 bases lying between them. CDR3: CATSPRAAEPQHF. The CDR3 nucleotides are TGTGCCACCAGCCCCCGGGCCGCCGAGCCCCAGCATTTT.

This clonotype showed up just a few times. The V call is TRBV19, the J call TRBJ1-1; D is ambiguous. The CDR3 has 15 residues. Per germline, CDR1 LNHDA and CDR2 SQIVND (reference sequence). V lost 3 bases, J lost 3 bases, and 14 bases lay in between. The CDR3 loop reads CASSILWDVDTEAFF. CDR3 in DNA: TGTGCCAGTAGTATCTTGTGGGATGTCGACACTGAAGCTTTCTTT.

The sample holds a few counts of this clonotype. The chain uses TRBV13 and TRBJ2-7; the match to TRBD1 covers 8 bases. Germline assignment: CDR1 PRHDT and CDR2 FYEKMQ (reference sequence). CDR3 size: 15 residues. V dropped 4 bases and J dropped 5; count of bases not matched to a gene: 10. CDR3 loop: CASSSGTGGGNEQYF. DNA for the CDR3: TGTGCCAGCAGCTCGGGGACAGGAGGAGGGAACGAGCAGTACTTC.

V and J are TRBV16 and TRBJ2-3, with 10 bases aligning to TRBD2. Germline V gene data show CDR1 as KGHSY and CDR2 as FQNENV. V shed 2 bases, J shed 4 bases, and the junction held 3 bases outside the gene matches. This CDR3 spans 15 amino acids. CDR3: CASSQPSGRPDTQYF. DNA of the CDR3: TGTGCCAGCAGCCAACCTAGCGGGAGACCAGATACGCAGTATTTT.

This clonotype was seen at least ten times. The chain couples TRBV14 to TRBJ2-5; D gene uncertain. There are 12 residues in the CDR3. Germline CDR1 and CDR2: SGHDN and FVKESK. V lost 4 bases and J 4 bases, leaving 7 bases between the germline ends. The CDR3 region has the DNA TGTGCCAGCAGCCTTACGAGAGAGACCCAGTACTTC. It is translated as CASSLTRETQYF.

The chain combines TRBV19 with TRBJ2-3, with D hard to call. Between the trimmed V and J ends, which lost 3 bases and 2 bases, there was a span of 15 bases. The CDR3 extends over 16 amino acids. Germline CDR1 LNHDA, CDR2 SQIVND (reference sequence). CDR3 amino acids: CASSISGQSHTDTQYF. The DNA of the CDR3 is TGTGCCAGTAGTATTTCCGGGCAGTCACACACAGATACGCAGTATTTT.

This clonotype was found a few times. This chain connects TRBV5-4 to TRBJ2-1; D ambiguous. Germline CDR1 SGHNT, CDR2 YYREEE (reference sequence). Trimming stripped 0 bases from V and 9 bases from J, with 10 bases between. The CDR3 contains 13 residues. DNA for the CDR3: TGTGCCAGCAGCTTGGCCATCGGCGGTGAGCAGTTCTTC. Protein product: CASSLAIGGEQFF.

The count of this clonotype is one. The chain recombines TRBV19 with TRBJ2-7, with D perhaps assigned TRBD1 or TRBD2 (5 bases each). The CDR3 consists of 14 residues. V lost 6 bases and J lost 2, with 14 bases in between. CDR1 LNHDA and CDR2 SQIVND come from the germline V gene (reference sequence). The CDR3 sequence: CASSHGTDAYEQYF. CDR3 nucleotide sequence: TGTGCCAGTAGCCACGGGACGGATGCCTACGAGCAGTACTTC.

This clonotype was seen a single time. Given a much more abundant clone one base away, this may be a read error. This sequence joins TRBV7-9 and TRBJ2-7; D is ambiguous. The germline gives CDR1 SEHNR, CDR2 FQNEAQ (reference sequence). The CDR3 covers 13 residues. CDR3 region: CASSSAQTYGQYF. CDR3 DNA sequence: TGTGCCAGCAGCTCCGCGCAGACTTACGGGCAGTACTTC.

This clonotype has more than one count but fewer than ten. The CDR3 nucleotides are TGTGCCAGCAGCTTAGGTGCAGGGGGCCCTCAGCCCCAGCATTTT. As protein: CASSLGAGGPQPQHF. The chain uses TRBV7-8 and TRBJ1-5, with 8 bases that match TRBD1. The CDR3 is made up of 15 amino acids. Germline V gene lookup returns CDR1 SGHVS and CDR2 FQNEAQ. V gave up 1 base and J gave up 6 bases; unmatched junction bases: 5.

Of note for this clonotype: A much larger clone lies one base from this, so it may be a read error. This rearrangement joins TRBV7-9 to TRBJ1-5; the D is unclear. The CDR3 contains 13 residues. Trimming stripped 11 bases from V and 0 bases from J, with 11 bases between. Germline V gives CDR1 SEHNR, CDR2 FQNEAQ (reference sequence). This CDR3 is CAAAAGSNQPQHF. The DNA of the CDR3 is TGTGCCGCCGCAGCGGGTAGCAATCAGCCCCAGCATTTT.

As for this clonotype: A much larger clone lies one base from this, so it may be a read error. The chain has TRBV7-6 and TRBJ2-3, with D possibly being TRBD1 (6 bases). Germline V gives CDR1 SGHVS, CDR2 FNYEAQ. The CDR3 contains 15 residues. Trimming took off 0 bases at V and 4 bases at J, with 11 bases between the two ends. DNA for the CDR3: TGTGCCAGCAGCTTAGCGCAGGGGTTCGCAGATACGCAGTATTTT. As protein: CASSLAQGFADTQYF.

There are many counts of this clonotype. V usage is TRBV6-5 and J usage is TRBJ2-1, with 9 bases identical to TRBD1. Losses at the gene ends were 2 bases for V and 6 bases for J; bases not matched to a gene: 2. The CDR3 runs to 14 residues. Germline values: CDR1 MNHEY, CDR2 SVGAGI. The CDR3, as DNA: TGTGCCAGCAGTTACGTGGGACAGGGCAATGAGCAGTTCTTC. Amino acid sequence: CASSYVGQGNEQFF.

A single count supports this clonotype. The rearrangement links TRBV20-1 to TRBJ2-2; tentative D call: TRBD1 (6 bases). The CDR3 extends over 15 amino acids. Trimming stripped 6 bases from V and 0 bases from J, with 14 bases between. CDR1 and CDR2 from the germline V gene are DFQATT and SNEGSKA (reference sequence). The CDR3 loop is CSAPVRGANTGELFF. CDR3 DNA sequence: TGCAGTGCCCCCGTCAGGGGCGCGAACACCGGGGAGCTGTTTTTT.

The CDR3 DNA sequence: TGCGCCAGCAGCCAAGGAGCAGGGGACCACGAGCAGTACTTC. Translation gives CASSQGAGDHEQYF. The V call is TRBV4-3, the J call TRBJ2-7, with D perhaps TRBD1 (6 bases). This CDR3 comprises 14 residues. Trimming took off 1 base at V and 5 bases at J, with 12 bases between the two ends. Per the germline V gene, CDR1 is LGHNA and CDR2 is YSLEER.

The V call is TRBV4-2, the J call TRBJ2-3; 7 positions match TRBD2. The germline V gene encodes CDR1 LGHNA and CDR2 YNFKEQ. This CDR3 contains 15 residues. Trimming took 1 base from V and 5 from J; bases not matched to a gene: 6. The CDR3 nucleotides are TGTGCCAGCAGCCAAGGTAGCGGGTTCTTAGATACGCAGTATTTT. This codes for CASSQGSGFLDTQYF.

This clonotype has a handful of counts. V usage is TRBV15 and J usage is TRBJ2-5, with 13 nucleotides matching TRBD2. From germline, CDR1 is LNHNV and CDR2 YYDKDF (reference sequence). Unmatched junction bases numbered 6, after V lost 5 bases and J lost 3 bases. This CDR3 has 16 residues. The CDR3 region has the DNA TGTGCCACCAGCCGCGGACTAGCGGGAGTCGAAGAGACCCAGTACTTC. Translating gives CATSRGLAGVEETQYF.

This clonotype was counted between two and nine times. The genes are TRBV6-5 and TRBJ2-1, with a possible D match to TRBD2 (5 bases). CDR1 is MNHEY, CDR2 SVGAGI, per germline. The ends were cut back, 0 bases at V and 10 bases at J, with 16 bases in the middle. The CDR3 runs 15 residues. DNA of the CDR3: TGTGCCAGCAGTTACTCGAAGGTCGTTCGGGAAGAGCAGTTCTTC. It translates to CASSYSKVVREEQFF.

This clonotype occurred a few times. The chain combines TRBV4-3 with TRBJ2-3, with a weak D call TRBD2 (7 bases). Per the germline V gene, CDR1 is LGHNA and CDR2 is YSLEER. Trimming took 4 bases from V and 2 from J, leaving 13 bases between them. The CDR3 loop spans 15 amino acids. The DNA of the CDR3 is TGCGCCAGCAGCCCCTGGGGGGGCCCCACAGATACGCAGTATTTT. Its protein product is CASSPWGGPTDTQYF.